These 27 T cell receptor beta chains came from one sample sequenced in a study of identical twins' blood T cells. TCRdb recomputed calls from the 5' RACE reads with MiXCR, one row per CDR3 protein. The profile covers 350,000 to 400,000 distinct CDR3 sequences, with roughly 30% appearing a single time and around 5.6% taken by the ten largest. The sequenced material came from PBMCs. Receptors were obtained from a woman aged 18-49 years in good health.

This rearrangement joins TRBV7-9 to TRBJ2-7, with 12 bases lining up with TRBD2. CDR3 length equals 16 residues. In germline, CDR1 is SEHNR, CDR2 FQNEAQ (reference sequence). V dropped 3 bases and J dropped 1; count of bases not matched to a gene: 4. The CDR3 DNA sequence: TGTGCCAGCAGCTTGACTAGCGGGAGTACTTCCTACGAGCAGTACTTC. As protein: CASSLTSGSTSYEQYF. The variable domain in full, completed from reference TRBV7-9 and TRBJ2-7, reads DTGVSQNPRHKITKRGQNVTFRCDPISEHNRLYWYRQTLGQGPEFLTYFQNEAQLEKSRLLSDRFSAERPKGSFSTLEIQRTEQGDSAMYLCASSLTSGSTSYEQYFGPGTRLTVT.

The V gene is TRBV6-5, the J gene TRBJ1-1; D remains ambiguous. V gave up 0 bases and J gave up 11 bases, with 16 bases separating them. This CDR3 is 14 amino acids long. CDR1 is MNHEY and CDR2 is SVGAGI in the germline V gene. This chain's CDR3 is CASSYSRIIHNAFF. CDR3 nucleotides: TGTGCCAGCAGTTACTCGAGAATCATTCATAATGCTTTCTTT.

The V gene is TRBV20-1, the J gene TRBJ2-7; D is undetermined. This CDR3 has 13 amino acids. The ends were cut back, 0 bases at V and 3 bases at J, with 9 bases in the middle. Germline V lookup: CDR1 DFQATT, CDR2 SNEGSKA (reference sequence). This CDR3 is CSARDIAFYEQYF. DNA of the CDR3: TGCAGTGCTAGAGATATCGCCTTCTACGAGCAGTACTTC.

Concerning this clonotype: A much larger clone sits a single nucleotide away, making a read error possible. This chain connects TRBV10-2 to TRBJ1-1, with a possible D match to TRBD1 (6 bases). The CDR3 runs to 15 residues. V shed 8 bases and J shed 0 bases, with 16 bases lying between them. The germline V gene encodes CDR1 WSHSY and CDR2 SAAADI. CDR3 region: CASGARRGLNTEAFF. For the CDR3, the DNA is TGCGCCAGCGGAGCACGCAGGGGCTTGAACACTGAAGCTTTCTTT.

This clonotype was observed a handful of times. The chain is built from TRBV6-5 and TRBJ2-1; D gene ambiguous. Trimming left V 5 bases short and J 0 bases short, with 14 bases between. The CDR3 is made up of 16 amino acids. Germline loops: CDR1 MNHEY, CDR2 SVGAGI. CDR3 residues: CASSTTSASSYNEQFF. CDR3 in DNA: TGTGCCAGCAGTACGACTTCCGCAAGCTCCTACAATGAGCAGTTCTTC.

The chain couples TRBV6-1 to TRBJ1-5; no firm D call. The CDR3 has 14 residues. CDR1 is MNHNS and CDR2 is SASEGT in the germline V gene. V dropped 2 bases and J dropped 6 bases, with 11 bases sitting between them. CDR3 nucleotide sequence: TGTGCCAGCAGTGAACGGAGTGTTACTCAGCCCCAGCATTTT. Translated: CASSERSVTQPQHF.

This clonotype has just a few counts. The gene calls are TRBV9 and TRBJ2-2; D ambiguous. CDR3 length: 16 amino acids. Per germline, CDR1 SGDLS and CDR2 YYNGEE. V lost 0 bases and J lost 4, with 13 bases in between. CDR3: CASSVAGRTATGELFF. The CDR3 region has the DNA TGTGCCAGCAGCGTAGCTGGACGAACAGCCACCGGGGAGCTGTTTTTT. The full variable domain, in which reference TRBV9 and TRBJ2-2 provide the parts outside the CDR3, is DSGVTQTPKHLITATGQRVTLRCSPRSGDLSVYWYQQSLDQGLQFLIQYYNGEERAKGNILERFSAQQFPDLHSELNLSSLELGDSALYFCASSVAGRTATGELFFGEGSRLTVL.

A word on this clonotype: The junction departs from germline at one end; a sequencing error may be responsible. The chain links TRBV5-1 to TRBJ2-1; a possible D gene is TRBD2 (5 bases). The CDR3 sequence is 14 residues long. Germline values: CDR1 SGHRS, CDR2 YFSETQ. For the CDR3, the DNA is TGCGGCAGCAGCTTAGAGGGCCCGTACAATGAGCAGTTCTTC. Translation: CGSSLEGPYNEQFF.

This clonotype was detected ten times or more. The chain employs TRBV3-1 and TRBJ1-5; the match to TRBD1 covers 7 bases. Germline loops: CDR1 LGHDT, CDR2 YNNKEL (reference sequence). Trimming cost V 3 bases and J 7 bases; bases outside gene matches: 0. The CDR3 totals 12 residues. CDR3 coding DNA: TGTGCCAGCAGCCACAGGGGGCAGCCCCAGCATTTT. It specifies CASSHRGQPQHF.

The table lists this clonotype with a few counts. This rearrangement joins TRBV4-2 to TRBJ1-3, with D maybe TRBD1 (5 bases). Germline V gene lookup returns CDR1 LGHNA and CDR2 YNFKEQ. Trimming left V 4 bases short and J 0 bases short, with 16 bases between. The CDR3 is made up of 17 amino acids. The DNA of the CDR3 is TGTGCCAGCAGCCCAAAGACAGACCCAAGCTCTGGAAACACCATATATTTT. It codes for CASSPKTDPSSGNTIYF.

This clonotype came up a few times. This chain joins TRBV5-1 and TRBJ2-4; the D is unclear. Trimming pared 5 bases from V and 0 bases from J, leaving 6 bases between. The CDR3 contains 13 residues. CDR1 is SGHRS and CDR2 is YFSETQ in the germline V gene. CDR3 region: CASRREAKNIQYF. CDR3 in DNA: TGCGCCAGCAGAAGAGAAGCCAAAAACATTCAGTACTTC.

This chain links TRBV18 with TRBJ1-1; possible D gene TRBD1, 6 bases. There are 16 residues in the CDR3. The V gene lost 2 bases and the J gene lost 0 bases, with 13 bases spanning the gap. Per germline, CDR1 KGHSH and CDR2 LQKENI. The CDR3: CASSPAGQPMNTEAFF. CDR3 coding DNA: TGTGCCAGCTCACCAGCGGGACAACCGATGAACACTGAAGCTTTCTTT.

The chain employs TRBV18 and TRBJ1-5, with 9 bases that match TRBD1. Looked up from germline, CDR1 is KGHSH and CDR2 is LQKENI. Trimming took 4 bases from V and 5 from J; bases not matched to a gene: 6. The CDR3 sequence is 15 residues long. The DNA of the CDR3 is TGTGCCAGCTCACTTACAGGGGGCATCGATCAGCCCCAGCATTTT. It specifies CASSLTGGIDQPQHF. Complete variable domain (other parts from reference TRBV18 and TRBJ1-5): NAGVMQNPRHLVRRRGQEARLRCSPMKGHSHVYWYRQLPEEGLKFMVYLQKENIIDESGMPKERFSAEFPKEGPSILRIQQVVRGDSAAYFCASSLTGGIDQPQHFGDGTRLSIL.

This clonotype came up many times. This chain connects TRBV10-2 to TRBJ1-6, with 7 bases fitting TRBD1. After removal of 10 bases from V and 0 bases from J, the junction contained 9 bases not matched to a gene. This CDR3 comprises 16 residues. The germline V gene encodes CDR1 WSHSY and CDR2 SAAADI. The CDR3 DNA reads TGCGCCACCCGGCGGGACAGCAGCTCCTATAATTCACCCCTCCACTTT. It is translated as CATRRDSSSYNSPLHF.

This clonotype was seen many times. V is TRBV5-1 and J is TRBJ2-3; D is ambiguous. The CDR3 length is 15 residues. In germline, CDR1 is SGHRS, CDR2 YFSETQ. Deletions cut 2 bases from V and 3 bases from J, with 13 bases between. The CDR3 region has the DNA TGCGCCAGCAGCTTTGCGGATATGAGGACAGATACGCAGTATTTT. Residues: CASSFADMRTDTQYF.

There are a few counts of this clonotype. The V call is TRBV4-3, the J call TRBJ2-2, with 11 nucleotides matching TRBD2. Per the germline V gene, CDR1 is LGHNA and CDR2 is YSLEER. J gave up 7 bases and V 2 bases, and 6 bases lay outside the gene matches. The CDR3 loop spans 16 amino acids. The CDR3 DNA reads as TGCGCCAGCAGCCAATTAGCGGGAGGGCCGTACGGGGAGCTGTTTTTT. It is translated as CASSQLAGGPYGELFF.

The sample holds a few counts of this clonotype. This chain uses TRBV20-1 with TRBJ1-3; D gene ambiguous. Deletions cut 6 bases from V and 1 base from J, with 10 bases between. CDR1 is DFQATT, CDR2 SNEGSKA, per germline (reference sequence). This CDR3 is 13 amino acids long. The CDR3, as DNA: TGCAGTGCCACCTTCGGGTCTGGAAACACCATATATTTT. Its translation is CSATFGSGNTIYF.

This clonotype was counted ten times or more. The rearrangement joins TRBV6-2 or TRBV6-3 to TRBJ1-5; unclear D gene. The V gene lost 2 bases and the J gene lost 4 bases, with 12 bases spanning the gap. There are 15 residues in the CDR3. CDR1 and CDR2 from the germline V gene are MNHEY and SVGEGT. CDR3 protein: CASSYIAALNQPQHF. The CDR3 coding sequence is TGTGCCAGCAGTTACATCGCGGCATTGAATCAGCCCCAGCATTTT.

V is TRBV28 and J is TRBJ1-2, with a tentative D call TRBD1 (5 bases). The germline V and J ends were trimmed by 4 bases and 2 bases, with 20 bases remaining between them. There are 17 residues in the CDR3. Germline CDR1 and CDR2: MDHEN and SYDVKM. The CDR3 sequence: CASSSSPGQGGNYGYTF. The CDR3 nucleotides read TGTGCCAGCAGTTCGTCCCCCGGCCAGGGCGGGAACTATGGCTACACCTTC.

The gene calls are TRBV20-1 and TRBJ2-2; D ambiguous. The V gene's germline CDR1 is DFQATT and CDR2 SNEGSKA (reference sequence). The CDR3 consists of 14 residues. Trimming took 6 bases from V and 2 from J, leaving 13 bases between them. The CDR3 DNA reads as TGCAGTGCGGATCGGGTGGGAAACACCGGGGAGCTGTTTTTT. It encodes CSADRVGNTGELFF.

The J gene is TRBJ1-1, the V gene TRBV7-8; 8 bases line up with TRBD1. Germline trimming cut 7 bases from V and 0 bases from J; bases unmatched to any gene: 10. The CDR3 length is 16 residues. Germline CDR1 SGHVS, CDR2 FQNEAQ. CDR3 protein: CASTPGQVQMNTEAFF. The CDR3 DNA reads as TGTGCCAGCACCCCGGGACAGGTTCAAATGAACACTGAAGCTTTCTTT. The variable domain in full, with the rest retrieved from reference TRBV7-8 and TRBJ1-1, is GAGVSQSPRYKVAKRGQDVALRCDPISGHVSLFWYQQALGQGPEFLTYFQNEAQLDKSGLPSDRFFAERPEGSVSTLKIQRTQQEDSAVYLCASTPGQVQMNTEAFFGQGTRLTVV.

Remarks on this clonotype: One end of the junction fails to match germline, which may point to a read error. The V gene is TRBV7-3, the J gene TRBJ1-6; tentatively, D is TRBD1 (5 bases). The V gene's germline CDR1 is SGHTA and CDR2 FQGTGA. The CDR3 spans 13 residues. CDR3 DNA: TGTGCCAGCAGCCTAACCGACAGTTCACCCCTCCACTTT. Translating it yields CASSLTDSSPLHF.

V usage is TRBV12-5 and J usage is TRBJ2-1; possible D gene TRBD1, 5 bases. Germline V CDR1 and CDR2: LGHNT, FRNRAP. The CDR3 is 16 residues long. Trimming took off 5 bases at V and 3 bases at J, with 17 bases between the two ends. The CDR3 DNA is TGTGCTAGTGGTCCCTGGGGAAGGGGTAACTACAATGAGCAGTTCTTC. This encodes CASGPWGRGNYNEQFF.

This clonotype was recorded a few times. This chain connects TRBV29-1 to TRBJ1-2; no firm D call. Germline V gives CDR1 SQVTM, CDR2 ANQGSEA. This CDR3 has 13 residues. The CDR3 coding sequence is TGCAGTGCTACCCAGGCCCTTAACTATGGCTACACCTTC. Translation: CSATQALNYGYTF.

To note about this clonotype: Germline is not matched at one junction end, which may reflect a read error. In nucleotides, the CDR3 is TGTGCCAGCAGTGAATTCGGCAGCCCCTATGGTTACACCTTC. This sequence encodes CASSEFGSPYGYTF. V is TRBV2 and J is TRBJ1-2, with D unclear. The V gene's germline CDR1 is SNHLY and CDR2 FYNNEI. CDR3 size: 14 residues.

This clonotype was detected many times. The chain couples TRBV2 to TRBJ1-1, with D uncertain. CDR3 length: 11 amino acids. Germline CDR1 and CDR2: SNHLY and FYNNEI. The ends were cut back, 6 bases at V and 4 bases at J, with 6 bases in the middle. The CDR3 DNA is TGTGCCAGCAGCCAGCGCACTGAAGCTTTCTTT. Amino acid sequence: CASSQRTEAFF.

This clonotype was found a few times. This rearrangement joins TRBV29-1 to TRBJ2-3; possibly TRBD2 for D (6 bases). The germline V gene has CDR1 SQVTM and CDR2 ANQGSEA. The CDR3 sequence is 13 residues long. Trimming pared 3 bases from V and 4 bases from J, leaving 11 bases between. CDR3 loop: CSVEEGGADTQYF. DNA of the CDR3: TGCAGCGTTGAGGAGGGCGGGGCAGATACGCAGTATTTT.